These T cell receptor beta chains were read from a single sample in a study of OX40 agonist ivuxolimab in advanced cancers. Sequencing used immunoSEQ multiplex PCR; TCRdb keeps in-frame clones, though not all of them. The sample gives about 58,000 clones, approximately 82% of which show up once; around 3.3% is in the top ten. This sample comprised CD4+ or CD8+ T cells sorted from blood, obtained in a trial of the OX40 agonist ivuxolimab. All receptors derive from an adult with an advanced solid tumor such as melanoma, head and neck, liver or kidney cancer. Each CDR3 is given with its conserved first and last residue. Each record gives: J gene, V gene, D gene, clone size, CDR3 DNA, CDR3 protein. A D gene is named only where the DNA matches it firmly. Clone size is stated in some rows and not others, as once, few, many or a class when expanded.

TRBJ1-1	TRBV5-5	-	-	TGTGCCAGCAGCTTAAGGGGGTTAACGTGGACTGAAGCTTTCTTT	CASSLRGLTWTEAFF
TRBJ2-7	TRBV30	-	-	TGTGCCTGGAATGGAGGGGGCTACGAGCAGTACTTC	CAWNGGGYEQYF
TRBJ2-3	TRBV9	TRBD1	-	TGTGCCAGCAGCGCCCGGGACAGCTCCACAGATACGCAGTATTTT	CASSARDSSTDTQYF
TRBJ1-6	TRBV4-2	-	-	TGTGCCAGCAGCCAAGGAATCCGATCACCCCTCCACTTT	CASSQGIRSPLHF
TRBJ2-1	TRBV14	-	-	TGTGCCAGCAGCCAAGTGGGGCGCAACAATGAGCAGTTCTTC	CASSQVGRNNEQFF
TRBJ2-1	TRBV7-9	TRBD2	once	TGTGCCAGCAGCTTAAGTAGCGGGGGGGCAGGTGAGCAGTTCTTC	CASSLSSGGAGEQFF
TRBJ2-1	TRBV11-3	-	-	TGTGCCAGCAGGGTGGAGGGGGGGCGGAATGAGCAGTTCTTC	CASRVEGGRNEQFF
TRBJ1-2	TRBV28	TRBD1	-	TGTGCCAGCAGTCGGGCGGGACAGTTCTATGGCTACACCTTC	CASSRAGQFYGYTF
TRBJ2-1	TRBV5-6	-	-	TGTGCCAGCAGCCCCACGGGGGTCGATGAGCAGTTCTTC	CASSPTGVDEQFF
TRBJ2-3	TRBV6-4	-	-	TGTGCCAGCAGGGGGGACCGGTGGGCCGATACGCAGTATTTT	CASRGDRWADTQYF
TRBJ1-3	TRBV28	-	-	TGTGCCAGCAGGAGTCCCCCCGACACGGGAAACACCATATATTTT	CASRSPPDTGNTIYF
TRBJ1-2	TRBV5-5	-	-	TGTGCCAGCAGCTTGGTAGCCGTCCCTAGGGGCTACACCTTC	CASSLVAVPRGYTF
TRBJ2-5	TRBV7-3	TRBD1	-	TGTGCCAGCAGCTTAGAAGGACAGGGATTTCTAGGGACCCAGTACTTC	CASSLEGQGFLGTQYF
TRBJ1-2	TRBV11-2	-	-	TGTGCCAGCAGCTTAGACCCGTGGAGCTATGGCTACACCTTC	CASSLDPWSYGYTF
TRBJ2-4	TRBV13	-	-	TGTGCCAGCAGCCCCCCCGGGGGAAACATTCAGTACTTC	CASSPPGGNIQYF
TRBJ1-2	TRBV19	-	-	TGTGCCAGTAGTATAGGAGCTGGCTTGGGCTATGGCTACACCTTC	CASSIGAGLGYGYTF
TRBJ1-2	TRBV19	TRBD1	-	TGTGCCAGTAGTAGGCAGGGGGAAGGCGGCTACACCTTC	CASSRQGEGGYTF
TRBJ1-3	TRBV18	TRBD1	few	TGTGCCAGCTCACCCGGACAGGCCGGTGACACCATATATTTT	CASSPGQAGDTIYF
TRBJ2-5	TRBV9	-	-	TGTGCCAGCAGCGTAGAGGCTTACCAAGAGACCCAGTACTTC	CASSVEAYQETQYF
TRBJ2-7	TRBV28	-	-	TGTGCCAGCGGACAGCCGTACGAGCAGTACTTC	CASGQPYEQYF
TRBJ2-7	TRBV7-6	-	-	TGTGCCAGCAGCTTAGGGACCAGTGGGTCCCTCGAGCAGTACTTC	CASSLGTSGSLEQYF
TRBJ2-7	TRBV15	TRBD1	few	TGTGCCACCAGCACTCAGGACAGGCCCCCCTACGAGCAGTACTTC	CATSTQDRPPYEQYF
TRBJ1-1	TRBV20-1	-	-	TGCAGTGCCGCCTCGGCCGAAGCTTTCTTT	CSAASAEAFF
TRBJ2-7	TRBV30	-	once	TGTGCCTGGAGTCCGGGACATTCCTACGAGCAGTACTTC	CAWSPGHSYEQYF
TRBJ1-3	TRBV7-3	-	few	TGTGCCAGCAGCTTAATGGCTCCGTACTCTGGAAACACCATATATTTT	CASSLMAPYSGNTIYF
TRBJ2-1	TRBV5-1	-	once	TGCGCCAGCAGCTTCAGGGAAGGGCGTAAGTTCTTC	CASSFREGRKFF
TRBJ2-5	TRBV7-3	TRBD1	-	TGTGCCAGCAGCCCAACCACAGGGGCAGAGACCCAGTACTTC	CASSPTTGAETQYF
TRBJ2-5	TRBV7-2	TRBD2	-	TGTGCCAGCAGCTTAGCAGATAGCGGGGGGGCCTACCAAGAGACCCAGTACTTC	CASSLADSGGAYQETQYF
TRBJ2-7	TRBV11-2	-	-	TGTGCCAGCAGCTTCGTGGAATCCTACGAGCAGTACTTC	CASSFVESYEQYF
TRBJ1-2	TRBV2	-	-	TGTGCCAGCAGTCCGTACGAGGGCTACACCTTC	CASSPYEGYTF
TRBJ1-3	TRBV18	TRBD1	-	TGTGCCAGCTCCGGGACAGGGGGCAACTCTGGAAACACCATATATTTT	CASSGTGGNSGNTIYF
TRBJ2-1	TRBV4-3	TRBD2	once	TGCGCCAGCAGCCAGTTAAGCGGGGAGGGCGATGAGCAGTTCTTC	CASSQLSGEGDEQFF
TRBJ2-1	TRBV5-8	TRBD1	-	TGTGCCAGCAGCTCCGGGACAGGGGGCGTCGATGAGCAGTTCTTC	CASSSGTGGVDEQFF
TRBJ2-5	TRBV11-3	TRBD2	-	TGTGCCAGCAGCCCCAGCGGGGGCCAAGAGACCCAGTACTTC	CASSPSGGQETQYF
TRBJ1-5	TRBV5-1	-	few	TGCGCCAGCAGCGAAGGGTCCGGCGGTCAGCCCCAGCATTTT	CASSEGSGGQPQHF
TRBJ2-7	TRBV6-5	-	-	TGTGCCAGCACCTCCGACAGGAGCTCCTACGAGCAGTACTTC	CASTSDRSSYEQYF
TRBJ2-3	TRBV6-1	TRBD2	-	TGTGCCAGCAGCTGGGGAGGGACTCCGACGCAGTATTTT	CASSWGGTPTQYF
TRBJ2-2	TRBV19	-	-	TGTGCCAGTAGATGGCAAAACACCGGGGAGCTGTTTTTT	CASRWQNTGELFF